A single sample gave rise to the 23 T cell receptor beta chains below, sequenced in a study of blood T cell repertoires in COVID-19. The repertoire was sequenced with immunoSEQ multiplex PCR; TCRdb's copy has only in-frame clones and lacks some. The sample consists of 62,000 or so clones, over 70% of them appearing once. Sequenced input: peripheral blood. These TCRs come from a human donor in a cohort sampled during active COVID-19.

The chain joins TRBV3-1 (or the pseudogene TRBV3-2) to TRBJ2-2; 7 bases are shared with TRBD1. Unmatched junction bases numbered 5, after V lost 1 base and J lost 0 bases. Germline values: CDR1 LGHDT, CDR2 YNNKEL (reference sequence). There are 17 residues in the CDR3. CDR3 in DNA: TGTGCCAGCAGCCAAGCTTCCGGGACAGCGAACACCGGGGAGCTGTTTTTT. Its translation is CASSQASGTANTGELFF.

This clone came up once. The chain carries TRBV4-1 and TRBJ2-5; D is ambiguous. The CDR3 contains 14 residues. V lost 0 bases and J 4 bases, leaving 9 bases between the germline ends. Germline V CDR1 and CDR2: MGHRA, YSYEKL. This CDR3 reads CASSQDISRETQYF. CDR3 nucleotides: TGCGCCAGCAGCCAAGATATATCCCGAGAGACCCAGTACTTC.

The J gene is TRBJ2-7, the V gene TRBV6-2 or TRBV6-3, with TRBD2 as a possible D gene (6 bases). Per germline, CDR1 MNHEY and CDR2 SVGEGT. CDR3 length: 17 residues. V lost 5 bases, J lost 7 bases, and 27 bases lay in between. CDR3 nucleotides: TGTGCCAGCAGTCAATTAAAAGGTGGGGCAGGGAGGAAAGAGCAGTACTTC. Translating gives CASSQLKGGAGRKEQYF.

Written as DNA, the CDR3 is TGTGCCATCAGCCCCCAACGGGAGAGGCACAATGAGCAGTTCTTC. Its translation is CAISPQRERHNEQFF. The chain carries TRBV10-3 and TRBJ2-1, with a tentative D call TRBD2 (6 bases). The germline gives CDR1 ENHRY, CDR2 SYGVKD. The CDR3 runs to 15 residues. V shed 6 bases and J shed 5 bases, with 17 bases lying between them.

The chain couples TRBV5-1 to TRBJ1-4, with TRBD1 as a possible D gene (5 bases). Germline CDR1 and CDR2: SGHRS and YFSETQ. The CDR3 covers 14 residues. V was clipped by 0 bases and J by 5 bases, with 8 bases between them. Here the CDR3 reads CASSLAGANEKLFF. The CDR3 nucleotides read TGCGCCAGCAGCTTGGCTGGGGCGAATGAAAAACTGTTTTTT.

The chain links TRBV5-4 to TRBJ2-3, with 11 bases identical to TRBD2. The CDR3 loop spans 15 amino acids. Germline-derived CDR1 and CDR2 are SGHNT and YYREEE (reference sequence). The J segment lost 5 bases and the V segment lost 2 bases, leaving 4 bases of the junction unmatched. The CDR3 spells CASSLASGRIDTQYF. Written as DNA, the CDR3 is TGTGCCAGCAGCTTAGCTAGCGGGAGGATAGATACGCAGTATTTT.

The V call is TRBV7-9, the J call TRBJ2-3; 9 nucleotides agree with TRBD1. Germline loops: CDR1 SEHNR, CDR2 FQNEAQ (reference sequence). Unmatched junction bases numbered 16, after V lost 3 bases and J lost 6 bases. The CDR3 totals 18 residues. CDR3 sequence: CASSFNPAGTGTLDTQYF. CDR3 nucleotide sequence: TGTGCCAGCAGCTTCAATCCGGCCGGGACAGGGACCCTGGATACGCAGTATTTT.

This clone was found once. The chain recombines TRBV2 with TRBJ1-1; D unclear. This CDR3 comprises 12 residues. Germline CDR1 and CDR2: SNHLY and FYNNEI. Trimming pared 6 bases from V and 8 bases from J, leaving 13 bases between. CDR3 region: CASSPTSVEAFF. The CDR3 DNA sequence: TGTGCCAGCAGCCCCACCTCGGTAGAAGCTTTCTTT. The complete variable domain, with remaining parts taken from reference TRBV2 and TRBJ1-1, reads EPEVTQTPSHQVTQMGQEVILRCVPISNHLYFYWYRQILGQKVEFLVSFYNNEISEKSEIFDDQFSVERPDGSNFTLKIRSTKLEDSAMYFCASSPTSVEAFFGQGTRLTVV.

This CDR3 is CAGSRNPGGSGANVLTF. CDR3 DNA: TGTGCCGGAAGCCGTAATCCGGGAGGTTCGGGGGCCAACGTCCTGACTTTC. The V and J genes are TRBV9 and TRBJ2-6, with 7 positions matching TRBD2. Germline V gene data show CDR1 as SGDLS and CDR2 as YYNGEE. The CDR3 length is 17 residues. V dropped 10 bases and J dropped 4; count of bases not matched to a gene: 17.

The V and J genes are TRBV11-2 and TRBJ2-6; 7 positions agree with TRBD1. Unmatched junction bases numbered 9, after V lost 5 bases and J lost 2 bases. Looked up from germline, CDR1 is SGHAT and CDR2 is FQNNGV. The CDR3 contains 17 residues. The CDR3 nucleotides read TGTGCCAGCAGCCTCCCTCGACAGGGTCCTGGGGCCAACGTCCTGACTTTC. This translates into CASSLPRQGPGANVLTF.

The rearrangement uses TRBV5-6 and TRBJ1-5, with unresolved D. The V end was cut by 6 bases, the J end by 0 bases, with 10 bases between. The germline CDR1 and CDR2 sequences are SGHDT and YYEEEE. The CDR3 is 14 residues long. CDR3 DNA sequence: TGTGCCAGCACCCTTTTGGCTAGCAATCAGCCCCAGCATTTT. Translation: CASTLLASNQPQHF.

The chain uses TRBV10-2 and TRBJ2-6; 11 nucleotides align to TRBD1. Per the germline V gene, CDR1 is WSHSY and CDR2 is SAAADI. V trimming: 3 bases; J trimming: 2 bases; junction bases outside the gene matches: 6. CDR3 length equals 18 residues. CDR3 in amino acids: CASSDFPGQGAGANVLTF. CDR3 bases: TGCGCCAGCAGTGATTTCCCGGGACAGGGGGCTGGGGCCAACGTCCTGACTTTC.

The chain recombines TRBV5-1 with TRBJ2-7, with TRBD1 matching 7 bases. The germline V gene encodes CDR1 SGHRS and CDR2 YFSETQ. The CDR3 runs 14 residues. V shed 3 bases, J shed 2 bases, and the junction held 5 bases outside the gene matches. In DNA form, the CDR3 reads TGCGCCAGCAGCTCCCAAGGACAGGCCTACGAGCAGTACTTC. Translation: CASSSQGQAYEQYF.

The V gene is TRBV28, the J gene TRBJ1-5; 10 bases map to TRBD1. Looked up from germline, CDR1 is MDHEN and CDR2 is SYDVKM. Losses at the gene ends were 4 bases for V and 4 bases for J; bases not matched to a gene: 10. This CDR3 contains 17 residues. CDR3 coding DNA: TGTGCCAGCAGTTCGGGGGGGGACAGGGGACGGAATCAGCCCCAGCATTTT. It translates to CASSSGGDRGRNQPQHF.

The chain recombines TRBV7-9 with TRBJ1-1; D not resolved. Germline V gene data show CDR1 as SEHNR and CDR2 as FQNEAQ (reference sequence). V dropped 3 bases and J dropped 2 bases, with 7 bases sitting between them. The CDR3 is made up of 13 amino acids. The CDR3 DNA reads as TGTGCCAGCAGCTTCACAGATAACACTGAAGCTTTCTTT. Protein: CASSFTDNTEAFF.

V is TRBV6-2 or TRBV6-3 and J is TRBJ2-1; 8 positions agree with TRBD2. V lost 6 bases to trimming and J lost 0 bases; unmatched junction nucleotides: 10. Germline CDR1 reads MNHEY; CDR2 reads SVGEGT. The CDR3 runs 17 residues. CDR3 in amino acids: CASSPDQRGGSYNEQFF. DNA for the CDR3: TGTGCCAGCAGCCCTGACCAACGGGGGGGCTCCTACAATGAGCAGTTCTTC.

The rearrangement links TRBV3-1 (or the pseudogene TRBV3-2) to TRBJ1-5; D unresolved. The CDR3 extends over 12 amino acids. Trimming removed 4 bases at V and 7 bases at J, with 8 bases between. The V gene's germline CDR1 is LGHDT and CDR2 YNNKEL (reference sequence). The CDR3 protein is CASSLDRQPQHF. The CDR3 DNA is TGTGCCAGCAGCCTAGATCGGCAGCCCCAGCATTTT.

This clone has only one observation. The V call is TRBV30, the J call TRBJ2-1, with 9 bases fitting TRBD2. J was trimmed by 8 bases and V by 0 bases; bases with no gene match: 11. CDR3 length: 16 amino acids. Germline V lookup: CDR1 GTSNPN, CDR2 SVGIG (reference sequence). The CDR3 is CAWSVRYAGGEDEQFF. DNA of the CDR3: TGTGCCTGGAGTGTACGTTACGCGGGAGGGGAGGATGAGCAGTTCTTC.

The gene calls are TRBV6-6 and TRBJ1-2; TRBD1 is a possible D gene (5 bases). CDR3 length: 17 residues. CDR1 and CDR2 (germline): MNHNY, SVGAGI (reference sequence). Deletions cut 5 bases from V and 3 bases from J, with 22 bases between. For the CDR3, the DNA is TGTGCCAGCAGTCCGCCCCGGGGCGGGGGGTATGACTATGGCTACACCTTC. Translating it yields CASSPPRGGGYDYGYTF.

The rearrangement uses TRBV12-3 or TRBV12-4 and TRBJ1-1; no clear D gene. V lost 7 bases to trimming and J lost 5 bases, with 14 bases between them. The CDR3 contains 13 residues. The CDR3 is CASIGASRTEAFF. For the CDR3, the DNA is TGTGCCAGCATTGGAGCGAGTAGGACTGAAGCTTTCTTT.

V usage is TRBV7-2 and J usage is TRBJ2-3; a weak D match, TRBD2 (5 bases). Germline V gene lookup returns CDR1 SGHTA and CDR2 FQGNSA. V dropped 3 bases and J dropped 3 bases, with 13 bases sitting between them. CDR3 length equals 15 residues. This CDR3 is CASSFRVSGTDTQYF. The DNA of the CDR3 is TGTGCCAGCAGCTTCCGGGTGTCGGGGACAGATACGCAGTATTTT.

The gene calls are TRBV19 and TRBJ2-7, with D tentatively TRBD2 (5 bases). Trimming cost V 1 base and J 0 bases, with 10 bases left between them. CDR3 length equals 15 residues. Germline V gene sequence: CDR1 LNHDA, CDR2 SQIVND (reference sequence). The CDR3 nucleotides are TGTGCCAGTAGTATAGTCTCTGAGGGCTCCTACGAGCAGTACTTC. Protein product: CASSIVSEGSYEQYF. The variable domain in full, with the rest retrieved from reference TRBV19 and TRBJ2-7, is DGGITQSPKYLFRKEGQNVTLSCEQNLNHDAMYWYRQDPGQGLRLIYYSQIVNDFQKGDIAEGYSVSREKKESFPLTVTSAQKNPTAFYLCASSIVSEGSYEQYFGPGTRLTVT.

The V call is TRBV6-6, the J call TRBJ2-7, with D possibly matching TRBD2 (7 bases). The germline V and J ends were trimmed by 2 bases and 5 bases, with 16 bases remaining between them. The CDR3 totals 15 residues. Germline V gene data show CDR1 as MNHNY and CDR2 as SVGAGI (reference sequence). In DNA form, the CDR3 reads TGTGCCAGCAGTTACCGGACAGACGGGGGGAACGAGCAGTACTTC. Residues: CASSYRTDGGNEQYF.